This T cell receptor (beta chain) was observed in a study of T cell repertoires in cytomegalovirus infection. TCRdb itself ran the reads through MiXCR, one entry per CDR3 protein. This sample has roughly 150,000 distinct CDR3 sequences; 15% to 20% occur once, and the top ten carry roughly a sixth. Study-wide results and limits: Dominant in the ex vivo response were TCR beta clonotypes restricted by HLA-C and specific for CMV.

This clonotype was found many times. Its antigen is undetermined. V gave up 6 bases and J gave up 7 bases, with 16 bases separating them. There are 14 residues in the CDR3. CDR1 is MNHEY and CDR2 is SVGEGT in the germline V gene. This chain connects TRBV6-2 or TRBV6-3 to TRBJ2-1, with TRBD1 as a possible D gene (6 bases). This sequence was found in a human donor in good health (CMV status not recorded). Some clones in this sample may be carry-over from other donors' samples. What was sequenced was CD8+ T cells from PBMCs. The CDR3 coding sequence is TGTGCCAGCAGGTTAACAGGGTACTGGAATGAGCAGTTCTTC. Residues: CASRLTGYWNEQFF.